This T cell receptor (beta chain) was identified during a study of blood T cells in healthy people across ages. As to this clonotype: An end of the junction differs from the germline gene, which may be a read error.

The CDR3 runs to 13 residues. Primed by a sample-barcoded 5' primer and a J-beta primer mix, a second PCR proceeded for 7 to 11 cycles. In TCRdb, the 5' RACE reads were re-called with MiXCR into one record per CDR3 protein. Of approximately 780,000 distinct CDR3 sequences in the sample, under 30% were seen once. Every participating donor contributed around 9.5 milliliters of peripheral blood through a draw. These sequences were also reported in another study, on T cells of mothers and their children. From that report: The study recruited three healthy Caucasian mothers and their six children as donors. Normalized overlap was always slightly, never significantly, higher in related than unrelated mother-child pairs.

The sample was blood. V and J are TRBV12-3 or TRBV12-4 and TRBJ1-2; D gene uncertain. This clonotype was obtained from a boy younger than 18 in good health. This chain's CDR3 is CASSFVLAWGGSF. CDR3 sequence (DNA): TGTGCCAGCAGTTTCGTACTGGCATGGGGTGGCTCCTTC.